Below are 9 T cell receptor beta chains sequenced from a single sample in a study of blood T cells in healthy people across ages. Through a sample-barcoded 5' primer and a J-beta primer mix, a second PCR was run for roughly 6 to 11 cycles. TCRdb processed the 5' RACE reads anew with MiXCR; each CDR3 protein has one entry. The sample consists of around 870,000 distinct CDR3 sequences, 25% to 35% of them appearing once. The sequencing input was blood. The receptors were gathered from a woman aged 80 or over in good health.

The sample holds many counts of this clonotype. The CDR3 protein is CASSRDRGQVPYEQYF. In DNA, the CDR3 is TGTGCCAGCAGCCGCGACAGAGGACAGGTCCCCTACGAGCAGTACTTC. This chain links TRBV27 with TRBJ2-7; 7 bases are shared with TRBD1. From germline, CDR1 is MNHEY and CDR2 SMNVEV (reference sequence). The CDR3 is 16 amino acids. The ends lost 6 bases at V and 2 bases at J; junction bases unmatched: 13.

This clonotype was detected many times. CDR3 in amino acids: CASSLNTGAGGYTF. The DNA for the CDR3 is TGTGCCAGCAGCTTAAATACAGGGGCTGGAGGCTACACCTTC. This sequence joins TRBV7-2 and TRBJ1-2; 7 bases line up with TRBD1. The CDR3 is 14 residues long. Germline V gives CDR1 SGHTA, CDR2 FQGNSA. Trimming removed 2 bases from V and 8 bases from J; junction bases left unmatched: 8.

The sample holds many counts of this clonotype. CDR3 region: CASSVGGAGGDTQYF. CDR3 sequence (DNA): TGTGCCAGCAGCGTAGGGGGGGCCGGTGGAGATACGCAGTATTTT. This rearrangement joins TRBV9 to TRBJ2-3, with D perhaps TRBD1 or TRBD2 (6 bases each). CDR3 length: 15 residues. V gave up 0 bases and J gave up 5 bases, with 13 bases separating them. Germline CDR1 and CDR2: SGDLS and YYNGEE.

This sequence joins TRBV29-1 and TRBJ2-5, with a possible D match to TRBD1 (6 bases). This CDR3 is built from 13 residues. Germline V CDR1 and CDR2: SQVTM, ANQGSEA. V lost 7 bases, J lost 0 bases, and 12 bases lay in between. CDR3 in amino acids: CSGARQDQETQYF. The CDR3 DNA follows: TGCAGCGGGGCCAGACAGGACCAAGAGACCCAGTACTTC.

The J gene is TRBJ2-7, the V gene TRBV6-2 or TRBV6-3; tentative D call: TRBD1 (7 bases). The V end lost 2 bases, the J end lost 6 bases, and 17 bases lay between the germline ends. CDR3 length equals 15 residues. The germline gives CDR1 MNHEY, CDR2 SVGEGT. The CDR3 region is CASSYPPTGDSEQYF. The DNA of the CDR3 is TGTGCCAGCAGTTACCCGCCTACAGGGGACTCCGAGCAGTACTTC.

Written as DNA, the CDR3 is TGTGCCAGCAGCTCCCATCGGACTAGCGGGGGGGCCGGGTACAATGAGCAGTTCTTC. Its protein is CASSSHRTSGGAGYNEQFF. The J gene is TRBJ2-1, the V gene TRBV7-9; 15 bases agree with TRBD2. The CDR3 contains 19 residues. CDR1 is SEHNR and CDR2 is FQNEAQ in the germline V gene (reference sequence). After removal of 4 bases from V and 4 bases from J, the junction contained 11 bases not matched to a gene.

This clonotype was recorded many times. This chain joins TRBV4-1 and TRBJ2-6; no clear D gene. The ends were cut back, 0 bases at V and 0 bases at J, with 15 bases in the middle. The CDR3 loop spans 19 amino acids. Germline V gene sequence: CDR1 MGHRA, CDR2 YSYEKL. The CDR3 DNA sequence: TGCGCCAGCAGCCAAGATAAGGAGACACCAAGCTCTGGGGCCAACGTCCTGACTTTC. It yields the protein CASSQDKETPSSGANVLTF.

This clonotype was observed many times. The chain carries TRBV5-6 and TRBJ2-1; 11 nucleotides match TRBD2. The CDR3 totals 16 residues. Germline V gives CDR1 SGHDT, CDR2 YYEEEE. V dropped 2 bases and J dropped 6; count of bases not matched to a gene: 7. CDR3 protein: CASSFDSGGAFNEQFF. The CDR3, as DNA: TGTGCCAGCAGCTTCGATAGCGGGGGGGCCTTCAATGAGCAGTTCTTC.

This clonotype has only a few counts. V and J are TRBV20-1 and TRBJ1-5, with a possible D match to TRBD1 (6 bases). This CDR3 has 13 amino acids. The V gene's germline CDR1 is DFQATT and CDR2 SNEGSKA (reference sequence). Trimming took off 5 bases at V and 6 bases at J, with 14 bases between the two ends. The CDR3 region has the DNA TGCAGTGCTTACAGGGATACAGGTCAGCCCCAGCATTTT. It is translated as CSAYRDTGQPQHF.